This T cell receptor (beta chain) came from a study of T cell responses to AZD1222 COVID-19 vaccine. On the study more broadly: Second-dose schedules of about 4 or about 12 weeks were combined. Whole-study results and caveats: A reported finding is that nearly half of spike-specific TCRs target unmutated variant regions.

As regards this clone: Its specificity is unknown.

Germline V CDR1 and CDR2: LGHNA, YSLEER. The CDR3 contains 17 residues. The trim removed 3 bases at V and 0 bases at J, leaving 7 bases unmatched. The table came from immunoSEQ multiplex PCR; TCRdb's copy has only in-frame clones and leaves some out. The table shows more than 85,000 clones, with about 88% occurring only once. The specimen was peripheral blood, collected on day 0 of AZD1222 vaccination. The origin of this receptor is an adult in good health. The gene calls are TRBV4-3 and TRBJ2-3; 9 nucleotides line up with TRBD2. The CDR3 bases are TGCGCCAGCAGCCAGGCTGTAGCGGGGGCCAGCACAGATACGCAGTATTTT. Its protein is CASSQAVAGASTDTQYF.